What follows are 23 T cell receptor beta chains derived from one specimen sequenced in a study of blood T cell repertoires in COVID-19. Here immunoSEQ multiplex PCR was the method, and the copy in TCRdb shows in-frame clones only, minus some. The sample carries over 200,000 clones, less than 90% recorded once. The sequenced material came from peripheral blood. These receptors all come from a man between 35 and 55 years old with acute or convalescent COVID-19.

V usage is TRBV29-1 and J usage is TRBJ1-2; 7 bases line up with TRBD1. V lost 7 bases, J lost 7 bases, and 15 bases stayed unmatched. Germline loops: CDR1 SQVTM, CDR2 ANQGSEA. CDR3 length equals 14 residues. The CDR3 protein is CSGDRLTGRSGYTF. The CDR3 nucleotides read TGCAGCGGCGACAGATTGACAGGGCGGAGTGGCTACACCTTC.

The chain uses TRBV7-2 and TRBJ1-1; D possibly corresponds to TRBD1 (5 bases). This CDR3 is built from 17 residues. The germline V gene has CDR1 SGHTA and CDR2 FQGNSA. Deletions cut 1 base from V and 0 bases from J, with 15 bases between. CDR3 protein: CASSLVRTIYMNTEAFF. In DNA form, the CDR3 reads TGTGCCAGCAGCTTAGTTCGGACAATTTACATGAACACTGAAGCTTTCTTT.

This chain uses TRBV5-1 with TRBJ2-1, with TRBD2 matching 7 bases. CDR1 and CDR2 from the germline V gene are SGHRS and YFSETQ. With V trimmed by 2 bases and J by 10 bases, 12 bases remained unmatched. The CDR3 is 15 amino acids. The CDR3 DNA is TGCGCCAGCAGCTTACCCCCGGGAGGCGCTGAGGAGCAGTTCTTC. Protein: CASSLPPGGAEEQFF. Complete variable domain (other parts from reference TRBV5-1 and TRBJ2-1): KAGVTQTPRYLIKTRGQQVTLSCSPISGHRSVSWYQQTPGQGLQFLFEYFSETQRNKGNFPGRFSGRQFSNSRSEMNVSTLELGDSALYLCASSLPPGGAEEQFFGPGTRLTVL.

CDR3 in amino acids: CASSQGTAILSGNTIYF. CDR3 DNA: TGCGCCAGCAGCCAAGGGACAGCCATACTCTCTGGAAACACCATATATTTT. The chain links TRBV4-1 to TRBJ1-3; D possibly corresponds to TRBD1 (6 bases). Per the germline V gene, CDR1 is MGHRA and CDR2 is YSYEKL. This CDR3 is built from 17 residues. Trimming pared 1 base from V and 0 bases from J, leaving 13 bases between.

This clone appeared once. V usage is TRBV5-1 and J usage is TRBJ2-6; TRBD1 might be the D (5 bases). Trimming cost V 6 bases and J 3 bases, with 10 bases left between them. There are 14 residues in the CDR3. Per the germline V gene, CDR1 is SGHRS and CDR2 is YFSETQ. The DNA for the CDR3 is TGCGCCAGCAAAGGGGCCCGTGGGGCCAACGTCCTGACTTTC. Translation gives CASKGARGANVLTF.

Here the CDR3 reads CASSPPPGQHSYEQYF. Written as DNA, the CDR3 is TGTGCCAGCAGCCCTCCTCCCGGACAGCACTCCTACGAGCAGTACTTC. V and J are TRBV5-4 and TRBJ2-7, with a weak D call TRBD1 (6 bases). Trimming shortened V by 4 bases and J by 0 bases, and 17 bases separated the two germline ends. Germline V CDR1 and CDR2: SGHNT, YYREEE (reference sequence). The CDR3 has 16 amino acids.

The chain recombines TRBV2 with TRBJ1-1; 9 bases fit TRBD1. The CDR3 extends over 15 amino acids. After removal of 4 bases from V and 4 bases from J, the junction contained 7 bases not matched to a gene. Germline assignment: CDR1 SNHLY and CDR2 FYNNEI. The CDR3 sequence is CASSGQGGGSTEAFF. The CDR3 DNA reads TGTGCCAGCAGTGGACAGGGGGGAGGATCCACTGAAGCTTTCTTT.

V usage is TRBV7-9 and J usage is TRBJ2-1; TRBD1 agrees at 10 bases. CDR1 is SEHNR and CDR2 is FQNEAQ in the germline V gene (reference sequence). The CDR3 extends over 15 amino acids. The trim removed 4 bases at V and 5 bases at J, leaving 5 bases unmatched. The DNA for the CDR3 is TGTGCCAGCAGCTACAGGGACAGGGGTCACAATGAGCAGTTCTTC. Its translation: CASSYRDRGHNEQFF.

The V and J genes are TRBV4-3 and TRBJ2-7; D possibly corresponds to TRBD1 (5 bases). The CDR3 extends over 15 amino acids. The V and J ends lost 1 base and 5 bases respectively, with 15 bases between them. Per the germline V gene, CDR1 is LGHNA and CDR2 is YSLEER. In nucleotides, the CDR3 is TGCGCCAGCAGCCAAGGAAGACAGTGGACCGACGAGCAGTACTTC. This encodes CASSQGRQWTDEQYF.

This clone showed up just once. The chain is built from TRBV27 and TRBJ2-3, with 12 bases that match TRBD2. V dropped 3 bases and J dropped 9; count of bases not matched to a gene: 13. CDR1 and CDR2 (germline): MNHEY, SMNVEV (reference sequence). The CDR3 has 17 amino acids. The CDR3 bases are TGTGCCAGCAGTTTCCTCCAGACTAGCGGGAGAGGTCAGACGCAGTATTTT. It encodes CASSFLQTSGRGQTQYF.

This chain uses TRBV16 with TRBJ2-6, with a weak D call TRBD1 (6 bases). Looked up from germline, CDR1 is KGHSY and CDR2 is FQNENV. V dropped 4 bases and J dropped 0 bases, with 10 bases sitting between them. The CDR3 consists of 16 residues. CDR3 bases: TGTGCCAGCAGCCTTCAACAGGGCTCTGGGGCCAACGTCCTGACTTTC. It translates to CASSLQQGSGANVLTF.

The rearrangement links TRBV6-5 to TRBJ2-1; 9 bases fit TRBD2. The CDR3 covers 15 residues. V was pared by 1 base and J by 10 bases, with 8 bases of the junction left unmatched. CDR1 is MNHEY and CDR2 is SVGAGI in the germline V gene. CDR3 nucleotides: TGTGCCAGCAGTTACTTGGTAGCGGGGGTTGTCGAGCAGTTCTTC. The encoded protein is CASSYLVAGVVEQFF.

This chain joins TRBV29-1 and TRBJ1-1; TRBD1 agrees at 11 bases. CDR3 length: 15 residues. Germline V CDR1 and CDR2: SQVTM, ANQGSEA. V was pared by 1 base and J by 5 bases, with 6 bases of the junction left unmatched. Here the CDR3 DNA reads TGCAGCGTTGAAGGGACAGGGGGCGCAGTTACTGAAGCTTTCTTT. Protein sequence: CSVEGTGGAVTEAFF.

This chain links TRBV2 with TRBJ2-1; 11 bases agree with TRBD2. This CDR3 comprises 16 residues. Germline V gives CDR1 SNHLY, CDR2 FYNNEI. Losses at the gene ends were 7 bases for V and 10 bases for J; bases not matched to a gene: 15. CDR3 sequence: CASMGVAGGPGREQFF. The CDR3 bases are TGTGCCAGCATGGGAGTAGCGGGAGGGCCGGGAAGAGAGCAGTTCTTC.

The CDR3 reads CASSEGSGGSYGYTF. In DNA form, the CDR3 reads TGTGCCAGCAGTGAAGGCTCAGGGGGATCGTATGGCTACACCTTC. V and J are TRBV25-1 and TRBJ1-2; 7 bases are a match to TRBD1. After removal of 2 bases from V and 5 bases from J, the junction contained 8 bases not matched to a gene. Germline V gene sequence: CDR1 MGHDK, CDR2 SYGVNS. The CDR3 runs to 15 residues.

The chain links TRBV10-3 to TRBJ1-6; D perhaps matches TRBD1 (5 bases). Trimming removed 6 bases from V and 0 bases from J, with 18 bases in between. CDR1 ENHRY and CDR2 SYGVKD come from the germline V gene. This CDR3 is 18 amino acids long. The CDR3 sequence is CAIRDLSGDSSYNSPLHF. The CDR3 DNA is TGTGCCATCAGGGACCTGTCAGGCGACAGCTCCTATAATTCACCCCTCCACTTT.

This rearrangement joins TRBV12-3 or TRBV12-4 to TRBJ1-4, with D perhaps matching TRBD1 (5 bases). The CDR3 contains 13 residues. The V gene lost 3 bases and the J gene lost 8 bases, with 10 bases spanning the gap. CDR3 sequence reads: CASSFGGAEKLFF. The CDR3 bases are TGTGCCAGCAGTTTTGGAGGGGCAGAAAAACTGTTTTTT.

The rearrangement joins TRBV6-5 to TRBJ2-1; 8 bases fit TRBD1. This CDR3 has 15 amino acids. Germline assignment: CDR1 MNHEY and CDR2 SVGAGI. With 6 bases clipped from V and 7 bases from J, the junction kept 11 bases outside the gene matches. The CDR3 loop reads CASSQDRGFWNEQFF. The CDR3 DNA is TGTGCCAGCAGCCAAGACAGGGGATTTTGGAATGAGCAGTTCTTC.

The V call is TRBV19, the J call TRBJ1-5; D gene unclear. CDR1 and CDR2 (germline): LNHDA, SQIVND (reference sequence). This CDR3 has 12 amino acids. V gave up 5 bases and J gave up 7 bases, with 9 bases separating them. CDR3 residues: CASSPPGQPQHF. In DNA, the CDR3 is TGTGCCAGTAGTCCCCCGGGGCAGCCCCAGCATTTT.

The V and J genes are TRBV14 and TRBJ1-2; weak D call: TRBD1 (6 bases). Trimming removed 0 bases at V and 2 bases at J, with 13 bases between. The CDR3 is made up of 16 amino acids. CDR1 SGHDN and CDR2 FVKESK come from the germline V gene. The DNA for the CDR3 is TGTGCCAGCAGCCAAGATTTGGGGACACCGAACTATGGCTACACCTTC. As protein: CASSQDLGTPNYGYTF.

V usage is TRBV7-9 and J usage is TRBJ1-1; D is unresolved. Germline V gives CDR1 SEHNR, CDR2 FQNEAQ (reference sequence). V was pared by 2 bases and J by 0 bases, with 7 bases between. The CDR3 runs 14 residues. CDR3 bases: TGTGCCAGCAGCTTAAGTACGGTGAACACTGAAGCTTTCTTT. Its protein is CASSLSTVNTEAFF. The whole variable domain, remainder taken from reference TRBV7-9 and TRBJ1-1, is DTGVSQNPRHKITKRGQNVTFRCDPISEHNRLYWYRQTLGQGPEFLTYFQNEAQLEKSRLLSDRFSAERPKGSFSTLEIQRTEQGDSAMYLCASSLSTVNTEAFFGQGTRLTVV.

V gene TRBV24-1 combines with J gene TRBJ2-2; 8 bases fit TRBD2. V lost 2 bases and J lost 5; bases outside the gene matches: 9. Germline V CDR1 and CDR2: KGHDR, SFDVKD. CDR3 length: 17 amino acids. CDR3 in amino acids: CATSDSGREGLTGELFF. CDR3 in DNA: TGTGCCACCAGTGATTCCGGGAGGGAGGGACTGACCGGGGAGCTGTTTTTT.

V is TRBV27 and J is TRBJ2-1; 10 bases are a match to TRBD2. Trimming took 5 bases from V and 8 from J; bases not matched to a gene: 12. This CDR3 has 16 amino acids. From germline, CDR1 is MNHEY and CDR2 SMNVEV (reference sequence). The CDR3 sequence is CASSEKGLAGADEQFF. In DNA, the CDR3 is TGTGCCAGCAGTGAAAAAGGGCTAGCGGGAGCGGATGAGCAGTTCTTC.